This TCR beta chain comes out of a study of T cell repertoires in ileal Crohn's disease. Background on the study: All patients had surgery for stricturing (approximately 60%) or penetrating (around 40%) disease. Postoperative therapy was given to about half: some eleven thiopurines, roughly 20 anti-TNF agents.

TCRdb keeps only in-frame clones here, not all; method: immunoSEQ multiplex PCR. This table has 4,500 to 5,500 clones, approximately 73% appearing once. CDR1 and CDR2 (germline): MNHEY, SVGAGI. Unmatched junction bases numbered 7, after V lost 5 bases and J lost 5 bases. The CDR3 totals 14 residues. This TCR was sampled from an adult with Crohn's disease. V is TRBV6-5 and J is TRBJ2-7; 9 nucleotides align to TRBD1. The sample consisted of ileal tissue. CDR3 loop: CASSNDRGLNEQYF. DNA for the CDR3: TGTGCCAGCAGTAATGACAGGGGGTTAAACGAGCAGTACTTC.